This T cell receptor (beta chain) was observed in a study of quantifying T cell responses using KT2 cells. Across the study: TCR alpha and beta constant-region primers primed reverse transcription of RNA.

A single-stranded UMI oligo with SP2 sequence was ligated to cDNA 3' ends. An equimolar mix of RC1.1 and RC1.2 primed the beta chain across TRBC1 and TRBC2. TCRdb processed the UMI-ligation and nested PCR reads anew with MiXCR; each CDR3 protein has one entry. The repertoire holds about 30,000 distinct CDR3 sequences, with approximately 6.8% as singletons. Known numbers of the T cell clone KT2 were added to PBMC. The receptor comes from a human donor. Sequenced: PBMCs spiked with cells of the T cell clone KT2.

The CDR3 DNA follows: TGTGCCAGCAGTCCTCCCGGCGGGGAGCCGGGCACAGATACGCAGTATTTT. This encodes CASSPPGGEPGTDTQYF. The genes are TRBV7-2 and TRBJ2-3; perhaps TRBD2 as D (6 bases). Germline V gene data show CDR1 as SGHTA and CDR2 as FQGNSA. Between the trimmed V and J ends, which lost 6 bases and 1 base, there was a span of 20 bases. This CDR3 contains 17 residues.